One sample yielded the 15 T cell receptor beta chains listed below, sequenced in a study of type 1 and type 2 diabetes patients. The PCR template was genomic DNA. The TCR beta CDR3 region was amplified using 30 forward and 13 reverse primers. Each CDR3 protein is one row after TCRdb ran MiXCR on the multiplex PCR reads. The sample yields fewer than 300,000 distinct CDR3 sequences, more than 45% seen once. The sequencing input was peripheral blood mononuclear cells (PBMCs). These receptors were taken from a man aged 18 to 30 with type 2 diabetes.

In its sample, this clonotype was seen a few times. V usage is TRBV6-5 and J usage is TRBJ1-1; TRBD1 aligns across 7 bases. The CDR3 contains 13 residues. Trimming removed 5 bases from V and 3 bases from J; junction bases left unmatched: 3. Germline V gene lookup returns CDR1 MNHEY and CDR2 SVGAGI. As DNA, the CDR3 is TGTGCCAGCAGTCCCACAGGGGACACTGAAGCTTTCTTT. As protein: CASSPTGDTEAFF.

The chain carries TRBV28 and TRBJ2-2; 8 bases fit TRBD1. This CDR3 region has 14 residues. V trimming: 2 bases; J trimming: 13 bases; junction bases outside the gene matches: 9. Germline loops: CDR1 MDHEN, CDR2 SYDVKM. The CDR3 DNA follows: TGTGCCAGCAGTTTAAATCAACAGGGGGGAATGCTGTTTTTT. It yields the protein CASSLNQQGGMLFF.

This rearrangement joins TRBV29-1 to TRBJ2-3; TRBD2 is a possible D gene (5 bases). The CDR3 is 15 residues long. Germline V gene lookup returns CDR1 SQVTM and CDR2 ANQGSEA. In nucleotides, the CDR3 is TGCAGTGCTAGAATGACTGGACTGAGCGCAGATACGCAGTATTTT. Protein: CSARMTGLSADTQYF.

This clonotype was observed a handful of times. The genes are TRBV7-2 and TRBJ2-1; 8 bases match TRBD2. Germline V lookup: CDR1 SGHTA, CDR2 FQGNSA. CDR3 length: 15 amino acids. The V and J ends lost 5 bases and 1 base, in that order; junction bases with no gene match: 4. The CDR3 DNA reads as TGTGCCAGCAGCCCACTAGCGGCGTCCTACAATGAGCAGTTCTTC. It encodes CASSPLAASYNEQFF.

The chain carries TRBV9 and TRBJ2-3; TRBD1 might be the D (6 bases). The CDR3 contains 15 residues. Germline assignment: CDR1 SGDLS and CDR2 YYNGEE. V lost 5 bases, J lost 1 base, and 14 bases lay in between. The CDR3 here is CASSLQGPGTDTQYF. In DNA form, the CDR3 reads TGTGCCAGCAGTTTACAGGGACCTGGCACAGATACGCAGTATTTT.

With respect to this clonotype: The CDR3 ends on some other residue instead of the conserved phenylalanine or tryptophan, so this is likely a read error. It is unclear where the CDR3 begins or ends on the DNA, so no DNA is shown, and the CDR3 is as TCRdb lists it. CDR3 sequence reads: CASSKLNP. The chain employs TRBV19 and TRBJ2-5. Per germline, CDR1 LNHDA and CDR2 SQIVND (reference sequence). The CDR3 spans 8 residues, counting both ends.

This clonotype was seen repeatedly, ten times or more. The V call is TRBV2, the J call TRBJ2-7, with a weak D call TRBD1 (6 bases). CDR1 and CDR2 from the germline V gene are SNHLY and FYNNEI. Trimming left V 6 bases short and J 2 bases short, with 23 bases between. This CDR3 comprises 17 residues. CDR3 protein: CASSEPLQGSLTYEQYF. CDR3 nucleotide sequence: TGTGCCAGCAGCGAGCCCTTACAGGGAAGTTTAACCTACGAGCAGTACTTC.

The sample holds a few counts of this clonotype. The chain recombines TRBV6-5 with TRBJ2-7; 7 bases match TRBD1. The germline V gene encodes CDR1 MNHEY and CDR2 SVGAGI. The length of the CDR3 is 12 residues. J was trimmed by 4 bases and V by 6 bases; bases with no gene match: 3. CDR3: CASRKQGYEQYF. In nucleotides, the CDR3 is TGTGCCAGCAGAAAACAGGGGTACGAGCAGTACTTC.

With respect to this clonotype: Relative to the germline gene, one junction end is altered; a read error may explain this. The chain recombines TRBV7-9 with TRBJ1-5, with D hard to call. Germline V gene sequence: CDR1 SEHNR, CDR2 FQNEAQ (reference sequence). This CDR3 comprises 16 residues. CDR3 in DNA: TGCGCCAGCAGCCAAAATACGGACTCAAGCAATCAGCCCCAGCATTTT. Translated: CASSQNTDSSNQPQHF.

This clonotype was observed a single time. The CDR3 does not end in the conserved phenylalanine or tryptophan, so this is likely a read error. J is TRBJ1-4 and V is TRBV19; TRBD1 might be the D (6 bases). This CDR3 has 12 amino acids. Trimming took 11 bases from V and 7 from J, leaving 14 bases between them. The germline gives CDR1 LNHDA, CDR2 SQIVND (reference sequence). In nucleotides, the CDR3 is TGTGCCTGGACGTTGACAGGTGAAAAACTGTTTCTT. Translated, it gives CAWTLTGEKLFL.

Only a few counts were recorded for this clonotype. This chain links TRBV12-3 or TRBV12-4 with TRBJ2-5; TRBD1 is a possible D gene (5 bases). The V end was cut by 3 bases, the J end by 7 bases, with 15 bases between. This CDR3 comprises 14 residues. In DNA form, the CDR3 reads TGTGCCAGCAGTTTGGGTCTAGGGGTGGTGACCCAGTACTTC. Translating it yields CASSLGLGVVTQYF.

This chain links TRBV20-1 with TRBJ1-6, with D possibly matching TRBD1 (6 bases). This CDR3 contains 16 residues. Germline CDR1 DFQATT, CDR2 SNEGSKA (reference sequence). The V end lost 6 bases, the J end lost 0 bases, and 15 bases lay between the germline ends. CDR3 sequence reads: CSARRGGVSYNSPLHF. The DNA for the CDR3 is TGCAGTGCCCGCCGGGGGGGCGTCTCCTATAATTCACCCCTCCACTTT.

This clonotype was counted only a few times. The chain uses TRBV14 and TRBJ1-1, with a tentative D call TRBD1 (6 bases). CDR1 is SGHDN, CDR2 FVKESK, per germline. The ends were cut back, 5 bases at V and 7 bases at J, with 14 bases in the middle. This CDR3 has 13 amino acids. CDR3 sequence reads: CASSSGTTREAFF. CDR3 in DNA: TGTGCCAGCAGCTCCGGGACAACACGTGAAGCTTTCTTT. The full variable domain, completed using reference TRBV14 and TRBJ1-1, is EAGVTQFPSHSVIEKGQTVTLRCDPISGHDNLYWYRRVMGKEIKFLLHFVKESKQDESGMPNNRFLAERTGGTYSTLKVQPAELEDSGVYFCASSSGTTREAFFGQGTRLTVV.

A few counts support this clonotype. The V call is TRBV20-1, the J call TRBJ1-6; a possible D gene is TRBD1 (6 bases). Trimming pared 6 bases from V and 11 bases from J, leaving 14 bases between. The CDR3 has 12 amino acids. In germline, CDR1 is DFQATT, CDR2 SNEGSKA (reference sequence). The CDR3 DNA is TGCAGTGCCCATCAGGGGTCGCCACCCCTCCACTTT. Residues: CSAHQGSPPLHF.

This clonotype turned up a few times. This chain connects TRBV30 to TRBJ2-5; D is perhaps TRBD2 (6 bases). From germline, CDR1 is GTSNPN and CDR2 SVGIG (reference sequence). V dropped 6 bases and J dropped 4 bases, with 15 bases sitting between them. The CDR3 runs 13 residues. The DNA of the CDR3 is TGTGCCTGCCCCCTCGGGGGAGGAGAGACCCAGTACTTC. Translation: CACPLGGGETQYF.